Below are 14 T cell receptor beta chains sequenced from a single sample in a study of cytomegalovirus exposure and HLA in healthy donors. PCR used 60 Vbeta primers and 13 Jbeta primers. Only in-frame clones appear in the TCRdb table, and some are missing; sequencing was by immunoSEQ multiplex PCR. This sample's clone table lists about 150,000 clones. Sample: PBMCs. These TCRs come from a woman aged 45-59 years in good health and CMV-seronegative.

The CDR3 loop is CASSGMDSSRRDTQYF. Here the CDR3 DNA reads TGTGCCAGCAGCGGTATGGACAGTTCCCGCAGGGATACGCAGTATTTT. The chain couples TRBV5-4 to TRBJ2-3, with a tentative D call TRBD1 (6 bases). CDR1 is SGHNT and CDR2 is YYREEE in the germline V gene (reference sequence). V was shortened by 4 bases and J by 6 bases, with 21 bases between the two germline ends. The CDR3 runs 16 residues.

The chain recombines TRBV11-2 with TRBJ2-6; 7 nucleotides agree with TRBD2. V dropped 3 bases and J dropped 2; count of bases not matched to a gene: 7. CDR1 is SGHAT and CDR2 is FQNNGV in the germline V gene. CDR3 size: 17 residues. CDR3 protein: CASSFRLARAGANVLTF. The CDR3 nucleotides are TGTGCCAGCAGCTTCCGACTAGCCCGGGCTGGGGCCAACGTCCTGACTTTC.

The V and J genes are TRBV10-3 and TRBJ2-3, with 8 positions matching TRBD2. In germline, CDR1 is ENHRY, CDR2 SYGVKD. J lost 4 bases, V lost 0 bases, and 12 bases had no gene match. The CDR3 length is 18 residues. Here the CDR3 DNA reads TGTGCCATCAGTGAGTCGACGGGTAGCGGGGTACCCCCAGATACGCAGTATTTT. It codes for CAISESTGSGVPPDTQYF.

The chain links TRBV28 to TRBJ2-7; 11 positions agree with TRBD1. The CDR3 sequence is 15 residues long. With V trimmed by 4 bases and J by 4 bases, 6 bases remained unmatched. Germline V gene sequence: CDR1 MDHEN, CDR2 SYDVKM. The CDR3 DNA sequence: TGTGCCAGCAGTTCGACGGGACAGGGGGTGTACGAGCAGTACTTC. As protein: CASSSTGQGVYEQYF. The variable domain in full, with the rest retrieved from reference TRBV28 and TRBJ2-7, is DVKVTQSSRYLVKRTGEKVFLECVQDMDHENMFWYRQDPGLGLRLIYFSYDVKMKEKGDIPEGYSVSREKKERFSLILESASTNQTSMYLCASSSTGQGVYEQYFGPGTRLTVT.

The chain recombines TRBV5-8 with TRBJ2-1; the match to TRBD2 covers 9 bases. The germline V gene has CDR1 SGHTS and CDR2 YDEGEE. The CDR3 sequence is 15 residues long. V trimming: 6 bases; J trimming: 2 bases; junction bases outside the gene matches: 6. The CDR3 reads CASTLGLAPYNEQFF. The DNA of the CDR3 is TGTGCCAGCACCTTAGGACTAGCGCCCTACAATGAGCAGTTCTTC.

The chain has TRBV6-1 and TRBJ1-1; D is uncertain. The V gene's germline CDR1 is MNHNS and CDR2 SASEGT. There are 13 residues in the CDR3. Trimming took off 5 bases at V and 3 bases at J, with 10 bases between the two ends. The CDR3 is CASSLNSYTEAFF. In DNA form, the CDR3 reads TGTGCCAGCAGTCTAAACTCGTACACTGAAGCTTTCTTT.

The chain is built from TRBV5-1 and TRBJ2-5; 8 bases line up with TRBD1. The length of the CDR3 is 16 residues. Trimming removed 0 bases from V and 2 bases from J; junction bases left unmatched: 6. Germline loops: CDR1 SGHRS, CDR2 YFSETQ. CDR3 loop: CASSLGLGTGQETQYF. CDR3 DNA: TGCGCCAGCAGCTTGGGATTGGGGACAGGACAAGAGACCCAGTACTTC.

V usage is TRBV6-5 and J usage is TRBJ1-5, with 8 bases fitting TRBD1. The CDR3 loop spans 14 amino acids. With 5 bases clipped from V and 4 bases from J, the junction kept 4 bases outside the gene matches. CDR1 MNHEY and CDR2 SVGAGI come from the germline V gene. The CDR3, as DNA: TGTGCCAGCAGTAAAACAGGGGGGAATCAGCCCCAGCATTTT. It is translated as CASSKTGGNQPQHF.

V and J are TRBV30 and TRBJ1-5; possibly TRBD1 for D (5 bases). CDR1 GTSNPN and CDR2 SVGIG come from the germline V gene (reference sequence). CDR3 size: 14 residues. Trimming removed 1 base at V and 0 bases at J, with 7 bases between. The CDR3 DNA sequence: TGTGCCTGGAGTGGGGGCCTTAGCAATCAGCCCCAGCATTTT. The encoded protein is CAWSGGLSNQPQHF.

The chain combines TRBV7-9 with TRBJ1-6; 7 nucleotides agree with TRBD1. Germline V gives CDR1 SEHNR, CDR2 FQNEAQ (reference sequence). With 6 bases clipped from V and 9 bases from J, the junction kept 8 bases outside the gene matches. This CDR3 comprises 14 residues. CDR3 DNA sequence: TGTGCCAGCAGGCCTACAGGGGTAGGTTCACCCCTCCACTTT. Amino acids: CASRPTGVGSPLHF.

The CDR3 sequence: CASREGYRGYGYTF. The CDR3, as DNA: TGTGCCAGCAGGGAGGGATACAGGGGGTATGGCTACACCTTC. The rearrangement links TRBV27 to TRBJ1-2; 8 bases line up with TRBD1. The junction had 8 bases not matched to a gene; V was cut back by 6 bases and J by 5 bases. From germline, CDR1 is MNHEY and CDR2 SMNVEV (reference sequence). The CDR3 extends over 14 amino acids.

V and J are TRBV25-1 and TRBJ2-4; 7 bases fit TRBD1. CDR3 length: 15 amino acids. From germline, CDR1 is MGHDK and CDR2 SYGVNS. The trim removed 3 bases at V and 0 bases at J, leaving 2 bases unmatched. In DNA form, the CDR3 reads TGTGCCAGCAGTGATGCAGGGGGAGCCAAAAACATTCAGTACTTC. Its translation is CASSDAGGAKNIQYF.

The rearrangement uses TRBV2 and TRBJ1-2; 7 bases line up with TRBD1. Per germline, CDR1 SNHLY and CDR2 FYNNEI. The ends lost 6 bases at V and 4 bases at J; junction bases unmatched: 14. The CDR3 is made up of 16 amino acids. The CDR3 nucleotides are TGTGCCAGCAGCTTGGGACAGAGAAATCGGGGCTATGGCTACACCTTC. This translates into CASSLGQRNRGYGYTF.

This chain links TRBV27 with TRBJ1-1; TRBD1 aligns across 7 bases. V shed 2 bases and J 5 bases; nucleotides not matched to a gene: 2. The germline gives CDR1 MNHEY, CDR2 SMNVEV (reference sequence). The CDR3 is 13 residues long. The chain's CDR3 is CASSLTGATEAFF. The DNA for the CDR3 is TGTGCCAGCAGTTTAACAGGGGCGACTGAAGCTTTCTTT.